The 17 T cell receptor beta chains in this list originate from one sample, sequenced in a study of T cells in Graves' hyperthyroidism and ophthalmopathy. TCR beta CDR3 region amplification was performed from RNA transcripts. Researchers ran a first-round RT-PCR on the TCR CDR3 using the HTBI primer set. MiXCR, run by TCRdb on the multiplex PCR reads, gives a single entry per CDR3 protein. The sample lists some 380,000 distinct CDR3 sequences, 13% occurring once. Material: blood. These receptors were taken from a man aged 25 to 40 with Graves' hyperthyroidism that later progressed to Graves' ophthalmopathy.

This clonotype showed up many times. The J gene is TRBJ1-2, the V gene TRBV12-3 or TRBV12-4; possibly TRBD1 for D (5 bases). The CDR3 contains 13 residues. V was trimmed by 8 bases and J by 8 bases, leaving 18 bases between them. CDR3 bases: TGTGCCAGCTTTATCGCCGGGACCAACGGCTACACCTTC. It translates to CASFIAGTNGYTF.

Many counts were recorded for this clonotype. CDR3 region: CASSLVLGGHGYTF. CDR3 in DNA: TGTGCCAGCAGTTTAGTGTTGGGGGGGCATGGCTACACCTTC. The chain has TRBV27 and TRBJ1-2, with a tentative D call TRBD1 (6 bases). CDR1 and CDR2 from the germline V gene are MNHEY and SMNVEV (reference sequence). This CDR3 is built from 14 residues. Trimming removed 2 bases from V and 6 bases from J, with 13 bases in between.

This clonotype was recorded at least ten times. This sequence joins TRBV30 and TRBJ1-1; D unclear. CDR3 size: 12 residues. Germline V gene lookup returns CDR1 GTSNPN and CDR2 SVGIG (reference sequence). Trimming took 0 bases from V and 7 from J, leaving 9 bases between them. This CDR3 is CAWSVESFEAFF. Here the CDR3 DNA reads TGTGCCTGGAGTGTGGAAAGCTTTGAAGCTTTCTTT. Looking up the rest from reference TRBV30 and TRBJ1-1 gives the full variable domain: SQTIHQWPATLVQPVGSPLSLECTVEGTSNPNLYWYRQAAGRGLQLLFYSVGIGQISSEVPQNLSASRPQDRQFILSSKKLLLSDSGFYLCAWSVESFEAFFGQGTRLTVV.

Comments on this clonotype: A read error may explain this, as a much larger clone is one base away. As the CDR3 is not closed by the conserved phenylalanine or tryptophan, this likely results from a read error. V gene TRBV28 combines with J gene TRBJ1-5, with D unclear. Trimming took off 1 base at V and 5 bases at J, with 3 bases between the two ends. From germline, CDR1 is MDHEN and CDR2 SYDVKM. The CDR3 covers 12 residues. The DNA for the CDR3 is TGTGCCAGCAGTTTATTGGATCAGCCCCAGCATCTT. Translation: CASSLLDQPQHL.

This clonotype came up many times. The CDR3 sequence: CAISESQGLQPQHF. The CDR3 region has the DNA TGTGCCATCAGTGAGTCACAGGGCCTTCAGCCCCAGCATTTT. The chain links TRBV10-3 to TRBJ1-5; D perhaps matches TRBD1 (6 bases). Trimming pared 0 bases from V and 6 bases from J, leaving 9 bases between. Germline V CDR1 and CDR2: ENHRY, SYGVKD. CDR3 length equals 14 residues.

This clonotype has only a few counts. The genes are TRBV28 and TRBJ1-1; 8 positions match TRBD1. CDR1 MDHEN and CDR2 SYDVKM come from the germline V gene. CDR3 length: 15 amino acids. V was clipped by 5 bases and J by 3 bases; unmatched bases: 8. The CDR3 reads CASSLPDRADTEAFF. The DNA of the CDR3 is TGTGCCAGCAGTCTCCCGGACAGGGCGGACACTGAAGCTTTCTTT.

This clonotype was observed at least ten times. The chain uses TRBV7-2 and TRBJ2-7; no clear D gene. This CDR3 is 14 amino acids long. V shed 1 base and J shed 1 base, with 8 bases lying between them. CDR1 and CDR2 (germline): SGHTA, FQGNSA. CDR3 DNA sequence: TGTGCCAGCAGCTTAGTAGGGCAGTCCTACGAGCAGTACTTC. Translated: CASSLVGQSYEQYF.

Turning to this clonotype: A much larger clone is a single base away; this may be a read error. The chain carries TRBV30 and TRBJ1-5; 9 bases match TRBD1. Trimming removed 4 bases from V and 1 base from J; junction bases left unmatched: 2. The CDR3 extends over 14 amino acids. CDR1 is GTSNPN and CDR2 is SVGIG in the germline V gene (reference sequence). As DNA, the CDR3 is TGTGCCTGGAACGGACAGGGGAGCAATCAGCCCCAGCATTTT. Translation: CAWNGQGSNQPQHF. Complete variable domain (other parts from reference TRBV30 and TRBJ1-5): SQTIHQWPATLVQPVGSPLSLECTVEGTSNPNLYWYRQAAGRGLQLLFYSVGIGQISSEVPQNLSASRPQDRQFILSSKKLLLSDSGFYLCAWNGQGSNQPQHFGDGTRLSIL.

This clonotype was counted a few times. This chain connects TRBV3-1 to TRBJ1-1; D unclear. Germline assignment: CDR1 LGHDT and CDR2 YNNKEL (reference sequence). The CDR3 contains 14 residues. V shed 2 bases and J shed 4 bases, with 11 bases lying between them. The CDR3 spells CASSQFVGSTEAFF. As DNA, the CDR3 is TGTGCCAGCAGCCAATTTGTGGGGTCCACTGAAGCTTTCTTT.

This clonotype showed up many times. The CDR3 sequence: CASSEFPGTPNTEAFF. In nucleotides, the CDR3 is TGTGCCAGCAGTGAGTTCCCAGGGACGCCGAACACTGAAGCTTTCTTT. This chain uses TRBV6-1 with TRBJ1-1; perhaps TRBD1 as D (5 bases). This CDR3 is 16 amino acids long. Germline CDR1 and CDR2: MNHNS and SASEGT. The ends were cut back, 3 bases at V and 1 base at J, with 15 bases in the middle.

In this sample, this clonotype turned up many times. The rearrangement joins TRBV15 to TRBJ1-2; D call uncertain. The CDR3 loop spans 18 amino acids. The ends were cut back, 0 bases at V and 5 bases at J, with 22 bases in the middle. The germline V gene has CDR1 LNHNV and CDR2 YYDKDF (reference sequence). The CDR3 reads CATSRDLWGSPISYGYTF. DNA of the CDR3: TGTGCCACCAGCAGAGATCTCTGGGGAAGTCCAATAAGTTATGGCTACACCTTC.

The chain joins TRBV7-8 to TRBJ2-7; D unresolved. V was shortened by 3 bases and J by 4 bases, with 10 bases between the two germline ends. From germline, CDR1 is SGHVS and CDR2 FQNEAQ. This CDR3 is 13 amino acids long. Here the CDR3 reads CASSFEGLYEQYF. The CDR3 DNA sequence: TGTGCCAGCAGCTTTGAAGGGCTTTACGAGCAGTACTTC. Complete variable domain (other parts from reference TRBV7-8 and TRBJ2-7): GAGVSQSPRYKVAKRGQDVALRCDPISGHVSLFWYQQALGQGPEFLTYFQNEAQLDKSGLPSDRFFAERPEGSVSTLKIQRTQQEDSAVYLCASSFEGLYEQYFGPGTRLTVT.

Ten or more counts support this clonotype. This chain joins TRBV6-1 and TRBJ2-3, with D tentatively TRBD1 (6 bases). The CDR3 is made up of 16 amino acids. V was cut by 5 bases and J by 0 bases, with 15 bases left in between. CDR1 MNHNS and CDR2 SASEGT come from the germline V gene. The chain's CDR3 is CASSYSGTTSTDTQYF. As DNA, the CDR3 is TGTGCCAGCAGTTATTCCGGGACAACAAGCACAGATACGCAGTATTTT.

In its sample, this clonotype was seen many times. The chain links TRBV27 to TRBJ1-6, with 7 bases matching TRBD1. Germline V gene lookup returns CDR1 MNHEY and CDR2 SMNVEV (reference sequence). The trim removed 9 bases at V and 3 bases at J, leaving 8 bases unmatched. This CDR3 has 15 amino acids. Here the CDR3 reads CASNRDSLYNSPLHF. The DNA for the CDR3 is TGTGCCAGTAACCGGGACAGCCTCTATAATTCACCCCTCCACTTT.

CDR3 DNA: TGTGCCAGCAGTGGATTCGTGCGGGGGGCCTCCTATGAGCAGTTCTTC. Protein: CASSGFVRGASYEQFF. The chain couples TRBV6-1 to TRBJ2-1, with TRBD2 matching 8 bases. The CDR3 covers 16 residues. CDR1 and CDR2 from the germline V gene are MNHNS and SASEGT. The V and J ends lost 4 bases and 8 bases, in that order; junction bases with no gene match: 13.

The V call is TRBV15, the J call TRBJ2-7; a weak D match, TRBD1 (5 bases). Trimming took 3 bases from V and 4 from J, leaving 10 bases between them. The germline V gene has CDR1 LNHNV and CDR2 YYDKDF (reference sequence). The CDR3 covers 13 residues. DNA for the CDR3: TGTGCCACCAGCAGTCTACAGGATTACGAGCAGTACTTC. Protein sequence: CATSSLQDYEQYF.

This clonotype was seen at least ten times. The chain combines TRBV29-1 with TRBJ1-4; no definite D call. The CDR3 has 14 residues. Germline values: CDR1 SQVTM, CDR2 ANQGSEA. Trimming took off 0 bases at V and 0 bases at J, with 5 bases between the two ends. The CDR3, as DNA: TGCAGCGTTGAAGACAGAGCAACTAATGAAAAACTGTTTTTT. Translating it yields CSVEDRATNEKLFF.